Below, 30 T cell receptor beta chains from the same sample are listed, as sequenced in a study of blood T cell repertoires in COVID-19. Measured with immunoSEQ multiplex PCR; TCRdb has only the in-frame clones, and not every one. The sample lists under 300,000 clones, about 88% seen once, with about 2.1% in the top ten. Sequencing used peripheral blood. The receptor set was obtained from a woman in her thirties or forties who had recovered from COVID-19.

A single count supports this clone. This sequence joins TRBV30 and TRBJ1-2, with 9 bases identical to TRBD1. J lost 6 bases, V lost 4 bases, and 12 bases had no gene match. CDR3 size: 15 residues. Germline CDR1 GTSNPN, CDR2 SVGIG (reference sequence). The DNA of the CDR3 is TGTGCCTGGACCCCGGACAGGGGTATTCCTAATGGCTACACCTTC. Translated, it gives CAWTPDRGIPNGYTF.

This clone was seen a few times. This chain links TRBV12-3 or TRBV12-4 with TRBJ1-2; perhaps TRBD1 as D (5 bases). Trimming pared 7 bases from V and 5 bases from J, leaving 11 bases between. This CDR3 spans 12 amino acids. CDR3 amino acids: CASTRGGYGYTF. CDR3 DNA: TGTGCCAGCACCCGGGGGGGGTATGGCTACACCTTC.

CDR3 nucleotides: TGTGCCAGCAGCGCTGCAGGAGGTAGCGACTATGGCTACACCTTC. This translates into CASSAAGGSDYGYTF. The chain recombines TRBV7-2 with TRBJ1-2; D is ambiguous. The germline gives CDR1 SGHTA, CDR2 FQGNSA. V lost 5 bases and J 3 bases, leaving 16 bases between the germline ends. CDR3 length equals 15 residues. Drawing the rest from reference TRBV7-2 and TRBJ1-2, the complete variable domain is GAGVSQSPSNKVTEKGKDVELRCDPISGHTALYWYRQSLGQGLEFLIYFQGNSAPDKSGLPSDRFSAERTGGSVSTLTIQRTQQEDSAVYLCASSAAGGSDYGYTFGSGTRLTVV.

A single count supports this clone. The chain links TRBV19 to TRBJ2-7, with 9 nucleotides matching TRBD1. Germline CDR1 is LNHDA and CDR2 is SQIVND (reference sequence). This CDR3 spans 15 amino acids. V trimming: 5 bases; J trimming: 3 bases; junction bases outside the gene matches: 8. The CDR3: CASSAQQGAGYEQYF. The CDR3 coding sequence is TGTGCCAGTAGTGCTCAACAGGGGGCAGGCTACGAGCAGTACTTC.

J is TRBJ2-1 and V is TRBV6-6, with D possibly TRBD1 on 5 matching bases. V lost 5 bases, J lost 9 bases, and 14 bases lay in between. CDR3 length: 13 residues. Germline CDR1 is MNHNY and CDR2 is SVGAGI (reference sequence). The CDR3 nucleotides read TGTGCCAGCAGTAGAAGGGGCCCCGGTGAGCAGTTCTTC. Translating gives CASSRRGPGEQFF.

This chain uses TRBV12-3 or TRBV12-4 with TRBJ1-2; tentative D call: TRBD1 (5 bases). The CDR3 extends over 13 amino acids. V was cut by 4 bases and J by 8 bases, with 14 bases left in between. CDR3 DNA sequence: TGTGCCAGCAGTTCGGGGACTCTCGGGGGCTACACCTTC. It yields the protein CASSSGTLGGYTF.

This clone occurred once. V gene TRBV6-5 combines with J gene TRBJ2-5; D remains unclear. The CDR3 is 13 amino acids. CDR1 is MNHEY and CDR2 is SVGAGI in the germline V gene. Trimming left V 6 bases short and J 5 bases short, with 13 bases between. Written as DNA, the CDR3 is TGTGCCAGCAGCCGAGGCCTCGGGGAGACCCAGTACTTC. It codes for CASSRGLGETQYF.

The CDR3, as DNA: TGTGCCAGCTCACCATGGTCTACCGATAACACTGAAGCTTTCTTT. Its translation: CASSPWSTDNTEAFF. The V gene is TRBV18, the J gene TRBJ1-1; D gene uncertain. Looked up from germline, CDR1 is KGHSH and CDR2 is LQKENI. This CDR3 has 15 residues. V was cut by 2 bases and J by 2 bases, with 12 bases left in between.

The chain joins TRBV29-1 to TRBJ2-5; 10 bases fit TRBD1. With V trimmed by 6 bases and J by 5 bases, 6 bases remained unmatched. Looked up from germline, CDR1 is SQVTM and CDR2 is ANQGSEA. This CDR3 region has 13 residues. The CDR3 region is CSVLTGGEETQYF. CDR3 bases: TGCAGCGTGCTGACAGGGGGCGAGGAGACCCAGTACTTC. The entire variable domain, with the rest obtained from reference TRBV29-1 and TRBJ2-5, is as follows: SAVISQKPSRDICQRGTSLTIQCQVDSQVTMMFWYRQQPGQSLTLIATANQGSEATYESGFVIDKFPISRPNLTFSTLTVSNMSPEDSSIYLCSVLTGGEETQYFGPGTRLLVL.

This CDR3 is CASSSKGQAAEQYF. The CDR3 DNA is TGTGCCAGCTCATCCAAGGGACAGGCGGCCGAGCAGTACTTC. This rearrangement joins TRBV18 to TRBJ2-7; 8 bases are shared with TRBD1. V lost 5 bases to trimming and J lost 6 bases; unmatched junction nucleotides: 9. Germline CDR1 reads KGHSH; CDR2 reads LQKENI. This CDR3 is 14 amino acids long.

This CDR3 reads CASSEARRTMNTEAFF. CDR3 DNA: TGTGCCAGCAGTGAAGCGCGTCGGACAATGAACACTGAAGCTTTCTTT. This sequence joins TRBV2 and TRBJ1-1; tentative D call: TRBD1 (5 bases). The V end lost 0 bases, the J end lost 0 bases, and 11 bases lay between the germline ends. The CDR3 loop spans 16 amino acids. Germline values: CDR1 SNHLY, CDR2 FYNNEI.

CDR3 sequence: CSARVTGTQYF. CDR3 nucleotide sequence: TGCAGTGCTAGAGTAACGGGGACCCAGTACTTC. The rearrangement links TRBV20-1 to TRBJ2-5; D remains unclear. The CDR3 length is 11 residues. CDR1 is DFQATT and CDR2 is SNEGSKA in the germline V gene (reference sequence). Deletions cut 1 base from V and 7 bases from J, with 7 bases between.

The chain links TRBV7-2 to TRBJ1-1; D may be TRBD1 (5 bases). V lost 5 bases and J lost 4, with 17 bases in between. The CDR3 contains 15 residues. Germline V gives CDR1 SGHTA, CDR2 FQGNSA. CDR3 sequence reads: CASSLGRAGSTEAFF. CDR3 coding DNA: TGTGCCAGCAGCCTAGGCAGGGCCGGGAGCACTGAAGCTTTCTTT.

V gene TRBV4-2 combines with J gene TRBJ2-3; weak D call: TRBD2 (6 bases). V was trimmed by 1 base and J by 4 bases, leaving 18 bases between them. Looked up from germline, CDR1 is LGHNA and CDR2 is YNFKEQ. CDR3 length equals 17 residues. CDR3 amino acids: CASSQVKMTRGSDTQYF. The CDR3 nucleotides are TGTGCCAGCAGCCAAGTGAAAATGACTAGAGGGTCAGATACGCAGTATTTT.

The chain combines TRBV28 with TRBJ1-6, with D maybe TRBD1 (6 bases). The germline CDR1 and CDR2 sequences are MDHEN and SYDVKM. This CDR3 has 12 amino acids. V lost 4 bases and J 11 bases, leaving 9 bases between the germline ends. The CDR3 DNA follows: TGTGCCAGCAGTTCACCAGGGGCACCCCTCCACTTT. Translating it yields CASSSPGAPLHF.

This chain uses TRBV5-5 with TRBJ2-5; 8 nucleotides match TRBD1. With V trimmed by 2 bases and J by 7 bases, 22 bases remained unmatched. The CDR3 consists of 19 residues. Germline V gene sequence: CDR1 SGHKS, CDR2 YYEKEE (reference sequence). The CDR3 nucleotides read TGTGCCAGCAGCTTACACCAGAACAGTGGACAGGGCGGACCGAGGACCCAGTACTTC. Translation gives CASSLHQNSGQGGPRTQYF.

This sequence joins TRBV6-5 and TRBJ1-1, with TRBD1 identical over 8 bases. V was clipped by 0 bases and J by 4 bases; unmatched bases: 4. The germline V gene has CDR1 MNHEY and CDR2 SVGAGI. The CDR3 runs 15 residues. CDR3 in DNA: TGTGCCAGCAGTTACTCGAACAGGGGGAGCACTGAAGCTTTCTTT. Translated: CASSYSNRGSTEAFF.

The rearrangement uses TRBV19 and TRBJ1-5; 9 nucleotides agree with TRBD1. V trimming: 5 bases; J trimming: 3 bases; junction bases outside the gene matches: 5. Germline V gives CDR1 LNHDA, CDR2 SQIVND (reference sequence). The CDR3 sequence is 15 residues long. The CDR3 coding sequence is TGTGCCAGTAGTGGGGGGACAGGGATCAATCAGCCCCAGCATTTT. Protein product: CASSGGTGINQPQHF.

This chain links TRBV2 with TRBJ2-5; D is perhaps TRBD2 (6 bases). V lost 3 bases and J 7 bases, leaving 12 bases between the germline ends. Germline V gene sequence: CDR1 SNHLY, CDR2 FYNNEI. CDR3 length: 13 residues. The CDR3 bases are TGTGCCAGCAGTGACAGACTAGACGGGACCCAGTACTTC. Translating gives CASSDRLDGTQYF.

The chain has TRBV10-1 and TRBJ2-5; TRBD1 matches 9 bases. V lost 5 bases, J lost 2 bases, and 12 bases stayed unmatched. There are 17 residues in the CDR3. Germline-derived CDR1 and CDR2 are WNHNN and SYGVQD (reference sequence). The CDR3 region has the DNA TGCGCCAGCAGTCGGTCAATCACAGGGGGCGGACAAGAGACCCAGTACTTC. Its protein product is CASSRSITGGGQETQYF.

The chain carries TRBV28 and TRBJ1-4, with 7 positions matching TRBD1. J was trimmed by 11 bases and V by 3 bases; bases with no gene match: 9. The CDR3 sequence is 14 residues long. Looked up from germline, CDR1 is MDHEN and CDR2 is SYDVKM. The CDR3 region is CASSFEAGGGKLFF. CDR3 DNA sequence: TGTGCCAGCAGTTTCGAGGCAGGGGGAGGCAAACTGTTTTTT.

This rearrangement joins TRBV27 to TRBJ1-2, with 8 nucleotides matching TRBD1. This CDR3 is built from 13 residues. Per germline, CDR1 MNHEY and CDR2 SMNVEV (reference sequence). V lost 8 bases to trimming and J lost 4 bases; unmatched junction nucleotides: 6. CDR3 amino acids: CASRTGRGYGYTF. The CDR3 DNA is TGTGCCAGCCGGACAGGGCGGGGCTATGGCTACACCTTC.

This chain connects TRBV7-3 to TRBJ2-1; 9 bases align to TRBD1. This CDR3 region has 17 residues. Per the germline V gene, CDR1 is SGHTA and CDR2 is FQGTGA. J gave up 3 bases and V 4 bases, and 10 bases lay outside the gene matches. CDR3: CASSSSSTGQGYNEQFF. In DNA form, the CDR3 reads TGTGCCAGCAGCTCCTCATCGACGGGACAGGGCTACAATGAGCAGTTCTTC.

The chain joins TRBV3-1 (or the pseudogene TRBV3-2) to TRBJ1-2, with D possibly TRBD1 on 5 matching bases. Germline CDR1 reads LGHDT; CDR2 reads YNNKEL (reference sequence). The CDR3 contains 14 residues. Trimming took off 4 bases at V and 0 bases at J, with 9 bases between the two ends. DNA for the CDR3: TGTGCCAGCAGCCGCAGGGATGCTAACTATGGCTACACCTTC. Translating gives CASSRRDANYGYTF.

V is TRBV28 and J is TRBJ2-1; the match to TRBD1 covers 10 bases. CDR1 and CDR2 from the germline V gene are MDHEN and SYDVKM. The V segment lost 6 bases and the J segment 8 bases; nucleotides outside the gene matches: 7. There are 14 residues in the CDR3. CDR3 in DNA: TGTGCCAGCAGACCGACAGGGGGCTTCGATGAGCAGTTCTTC. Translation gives CASRPTGGFDEQFF.

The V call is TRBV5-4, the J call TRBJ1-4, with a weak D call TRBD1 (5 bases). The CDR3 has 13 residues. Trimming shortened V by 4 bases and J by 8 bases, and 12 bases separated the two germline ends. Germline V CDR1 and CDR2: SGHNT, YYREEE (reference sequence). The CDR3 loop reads CASSVGLGEKLFF. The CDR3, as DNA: TGTGCCAGCAGCGTGGGACTTGGAGAAAAACTGTTTTTT.

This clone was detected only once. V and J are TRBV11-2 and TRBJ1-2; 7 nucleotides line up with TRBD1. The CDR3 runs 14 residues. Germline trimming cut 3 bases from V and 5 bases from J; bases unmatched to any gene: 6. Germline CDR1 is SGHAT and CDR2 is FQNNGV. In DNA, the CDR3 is TGTGCCAGCAGCTTTACGACAGGGCAATATGGCTACACCTTC. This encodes CASSFTTGQYGYTF. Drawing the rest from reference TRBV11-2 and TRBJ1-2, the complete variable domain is EAGVAQSPRYKIIEKRQSVAFWCNPISGHATLYWYQQILGQGPKLLIQFQNNGVVDDSQLPKDRFSAERLKGVDSTLKIQPAKLEDSAVYLCASSFTTGQYGYTFGSGTRLTVV.

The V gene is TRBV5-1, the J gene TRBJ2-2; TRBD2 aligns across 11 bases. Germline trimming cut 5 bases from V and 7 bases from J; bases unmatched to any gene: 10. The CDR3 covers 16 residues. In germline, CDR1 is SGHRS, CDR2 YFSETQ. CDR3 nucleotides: TGCGCCAGCAGTCGAACAGGACTAGCGGGTCACGGGGAGCTGTTTTTT. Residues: CASSRTGLAGHGELFF.

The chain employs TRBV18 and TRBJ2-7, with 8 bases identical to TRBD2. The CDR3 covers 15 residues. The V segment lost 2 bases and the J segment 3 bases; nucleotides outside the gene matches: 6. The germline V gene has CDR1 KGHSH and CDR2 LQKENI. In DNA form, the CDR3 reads TGTGCCAGCTCACCAAGCGGGAGTCAAGGCTACGAGCAGTACTTC. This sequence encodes CASSPSGSQGYEQYF.

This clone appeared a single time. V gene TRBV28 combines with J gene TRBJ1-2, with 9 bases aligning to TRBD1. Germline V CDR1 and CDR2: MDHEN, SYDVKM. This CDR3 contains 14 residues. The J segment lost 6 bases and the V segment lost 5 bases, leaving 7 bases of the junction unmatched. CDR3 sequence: CASSPTGGRNGYTF. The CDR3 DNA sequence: TGTGCCAGCAGTCCCACAGGGGGCAGGAATGGCTACACCTTC.